The clone carrying this T cell receptor (beta chain) was counted ten times or more. These data originate in a study of identical twins. Each CDR3 protein gets one entry after TCRdb re-called the 5' RACE reads with MiXCR. The repertoire has roughly 710,000 distinct CDR3 sequences, around 6% of them found once; the top ten carry about 1.8%. This CDR3 region has 13 residues. The J segment lost 6 bases and the V segment lost 7 bases, leaving 6 bases of the junction unmatched. CDR1 is MNHNS and CDR2 is SASEGT in the germline V gene. V and J are TRBV6-1 and TRBJ1-5, with 7 bases aligning to TRBD1. The TCR comes from a young man in good health. The sequenced sample was naive T cells sorted from blood. This CDR3 reads CASTRGEGQPQHF. The CDR3 bases are TGTGCCAGCACCAGGGGGGAGGGTCAGCCCCAGCATTTT.